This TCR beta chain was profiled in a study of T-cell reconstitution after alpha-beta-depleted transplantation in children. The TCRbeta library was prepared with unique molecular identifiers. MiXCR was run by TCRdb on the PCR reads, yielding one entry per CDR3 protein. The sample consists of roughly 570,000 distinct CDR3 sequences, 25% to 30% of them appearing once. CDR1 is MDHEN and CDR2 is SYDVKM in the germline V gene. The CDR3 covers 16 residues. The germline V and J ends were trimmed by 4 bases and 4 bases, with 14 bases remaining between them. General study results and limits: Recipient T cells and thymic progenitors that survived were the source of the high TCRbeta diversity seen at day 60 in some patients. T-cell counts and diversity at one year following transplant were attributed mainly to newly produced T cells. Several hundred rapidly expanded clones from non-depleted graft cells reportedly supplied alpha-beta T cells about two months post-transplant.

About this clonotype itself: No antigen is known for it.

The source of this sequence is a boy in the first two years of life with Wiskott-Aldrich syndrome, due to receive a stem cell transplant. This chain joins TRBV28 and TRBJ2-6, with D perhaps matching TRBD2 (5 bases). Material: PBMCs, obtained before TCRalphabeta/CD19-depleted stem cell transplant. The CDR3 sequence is CASSWRTRIGANVLTF. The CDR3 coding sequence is TGTGCCAGCAGTTGGAGGACGAGGATAGGGGCCAACGTCCTGACTTTC.